Presented here are 23 T cell receptor beta chains from one specimen sequenced in a study of neoadjuvant nivolumab and ipilimumab in lung cancer. Sequencing was performed with immunoSEQ multiplex PCR; in TCRdb, only in-frame clones are kept and a portion is missing. The sample lists 40,000 to 60,000 clones, approximately 90% occurring once. Sequencing used blood, obtained before neoadjuvant nivolumab, alone or with ipilimumab. These receptors came from an adult with non-small cell lung cancer. Some clones in this sample may be carry-over from other donors' samples.

The chain employs TRBV7-6 and TRBJ1-2; TRBD1 matches at 9 bases. CDR3 length: 14 amino acids. CDR1 and CDR2 from the germline V gene are SGHVS and FNYEAQ. The V and J ends lost 5 bases and 8 bases, in that order; junction bases with no gene match: 9. The CDR3 region is CASSPGQGRGGYTF. Here the CDR3 DNA reads TGTGCCAGCAGCCCGGGACAGGGACGGGGAGGCTACACCTTC.

The V and J genes are TRBV7-9 and TRBJ1-1; D unresolved. CDR3 length equals 15 residues. V was trimmed by 3 bases and J by 1 base, leaving 12 bases between them. The germline CDR1 and CDR2 sequences are SEHNR and FQNEAQ (reference sequence). The CDR3 sequence: CASSFRATGNTEAFF. CDR3 sequence (DNA): TGTGCCAGCAGCTTTAGGGCTACCGGGAACACTGAAGCTTTCTTT.

The chain is built from TRBV7-2 and TRBJ2-3, with D tentatively TRBD2 (6 bases). The CDR3 sequence is 13 residues long. Trimming stripped 2 bases from V and 11 bases from J, with 14 bases between. From germline, CDR1 is SGHTA and CDR2 FQGNSA. The CDR3, as DNA: TGTGCCAGCAGCTTACCCTACCGGGGGTGGCAGTATTTT. Amino acids: CASSLPYRGWQYF.

The chain joins TRBV18 to TRBJ2-2, with unresolved D. Germline V gene lookup returns CDR1 KGHSH and CDR2 LQKENI. The V end lost 3 bases, the J end lost 3 bases, and 11 bases lay between the germline ends. The CDR3 contains 15 residues. The CDR3 is CASSPGQADTGELFF. CDR3 nucleotides: TGTGCCAGCTCACCCGGCCAGGCCGACACCGGGGAGCTGTTTTTT.

This chain links TRBV30 with TRBJ1-2, with D uncertain. The V and J ends lost 3 bases and 13 bases respectively, with 15 bases between them. CDR1 is GTSNPN, CDR2 SVGIG, per germline (reference sequence). CDR3 size: 11 residues. CDR3 region: CAWSIRGVLTF. Here the CDR3 DNA reads TGTGCCTGGAGCATCCGTGGGGTTCTCACCTTC.

The chain carries TRBV30 and TRBJ1-1, with 8 positions matching TRBD1. V was pared by 8 bases and J by 3 bases, with 5 bases of the junction left unmatched. The length of the CDR3 is 12 residues. The germline V gene has CDR1 GTSNPN and CDR2 SVGIG (reference sequence). CDR3 DNA sequence: TGTGCCACTAGACAGGGGTACACTGAAGCTTTCTTT. Encoded protein: CATRQGYTEAFF.

The chain couples TRBV18 to TRBJ1-1, with TRBD1 identical over 8 bases. V dropped 1 base and J dropped 0; count of bases not matched to a gene: 4. CDR1 is KGHSH, CDR2 LQKENI, per germline. CDR3 size: 16 residues. The CDR3: CASSPQQGDMNTEAFF. CDR3 DNA: TGTGCCAGCTCACCACAACAGGGGGACATGAACACTGAAGCTTTCTTT.

The chain employs TRBV29-1 and TRBJ2-7; 8 bases line up with TRBD1. The CDR3 length is 13 residues. Germline V gene lookup returns CDR1 SQVTM and CDR2 ANQGSEA. V lost 5 bases and J lost 4; bases outside the gene matches: 7. CDR3 in DNA: TGCAGCGTTAGGACAGGGTATGGATACGAGCAGTACTTC. Amino acids: CSVRTGYGYEQYF.

V gene TRBV18 combines with J gene TRBJ1-4; 7 nucleotides line up with TRBD1. CDR1 is KGHSH and CDR2 is LQKENI in the germline V gene. V shed 6 bases and J 5 bases; nucleotides not matched to a gene: 9. This CDR3 spans 15 amino acids. In DNA form, the CDR3 reads TGTGCCAGCTCGCCTAACCAGGGACAGAATGAAAAACTGTTTTTT. Its protein product is CASSPNQGQNEKLFF.

The V and J genes are TRBV4-3 and TRBJ2-3; D perhaps matches TRBD2 (6 bases). Germline CDR1 reads LGHNA; CDR2 reads YSLEER. The V end lost 2 bases, the J end lost 0 bases, and 9 bases lay between the germline ends. The CDR3 is 15 amino acids. DNA for the CDR3: TGCGCCAGCAGCCAACTAGCGACTAGCACAGATACGCAGTATTTT. Translating gives CASSQLATSTDTQYF.

The chain recombines TRBV11-2 with TRBJ1-1, with 7 bases identical to TRBD1. V was pared by 5 bases and J by 14 bases, with 11 bases of the junction left unmatched. The germline gives CDR1 SGHAT, CDR2 FQNNGV. The CDR3 totals 12 residues. CDR3 sequence reads: CASSHPGGSGFF. CDR3 sequence (DNA): TGTGCCAGCAGCCACCCAGGGGGAAGCGGATTCTTT.

The chain uses TRBV5-4 and TRBJ2-7; the match to TRBD2 covers 8 bases. The V gene's germline CDR1 is SGHNT and CDR2 YYREEE (reference sequence). This CDR3 comprises 13 residues. V was pared by 5 bases and J by 4 bases, with 5 bases of the junction left unmatched. In DNA, the CDR3 is TGTGCCAGCAGTCCGGGAGGGAGTTACGAGCAGTACTTC. It translates to CASSPGGSYEQYF.

This clone was observed a few times. V and J are TRBV19 and TRBJ2-4; TRBD1 is a possible D gene (6 bases). The V gene's germline CDR1 is LNHDA and CDR2 SQIVND (reference sequence). V lost 4 bases and J lost 9, with 13 bases in between. CDR3 size: 13 residues. This CDR3 is CASSTSGHRIQYF. CDR3 sequence (DNA): TGTGCCAGTAGTACCTCGGGACACCGCATTCAGTACTTC.

J is TRBJ2-2 and V is TRBV5-6, with D possibly TRBD2 on 5 matching bases. V was shortened by 2 bases and J by 6 bases, with 8 bases between the two germline ends. Germline V gives CDR1 SGHDT, CDR2 YYEEEE. The CDR3 contains 13 residues. Here the CDR3 DNA reads TGTGCCAGCAGCTTCGGTAGCGCCGGGGAGCTGTTTTTT. This gives the protein CASSFGSAGELFF.

This clone came up a few times. CDR3 bases: TGTGCCAGCAGCTTAGAATTTGGGAAGACGAACACTGAAGCTTTCTTT. Translated, it gives CASSLEFGKTNTEAFF. V and J are TRBV11-2 and TRBJ1-1, with D unresolved. This CDR3 has 16 amino acids. The germline V gene has CDR1 SGHAT and CDR2 FQNNGV. The ends were cut back, 0 bases at V and 1 base at J, with 12 bases in the middle.

The chain is built from TRBV30 and TRBJ2-3, with a possible D match to TRBD1 (6 bases). CDR1 is GTSNPN, CDR2 SVGIG, per germline (reference sequence). V dropped 3 bases and J dropped 1 base, with 8 bases sitting between them. The CDR3 has 13 residues. CDR3 sequence reads: CAWSPGGTDTQYF. CDR3 sequence (DNA): TGTGCCTGGAGCCCAGGGGGCACAGATACGCAGTATTTT.

This chain links TRBV7-2 with TRBJ1-1; 7 positions match TRBD1. The CDR3 sequence is 13 residues long. Germline CDR1 reads SGHTA; CDR2 reads FQGNSA. With V trimmed by 4 bases and J by 7 bases, 6 bases remained unmatched. DNA of the CDR3: TGTGCCAGCAGCTCAGGACAGGTGGGTGAAGCTTTCTTT. Residues: CASSSGQVGEAFF.

V usage is TRBV2 and J usage is TRBJ2-1; D is ambiguous. Per germline, CDR1 SNHLY and CDR2 FYNNEI. The V end was cut by 9 bases, the J end by 3 bases, with 6 bases between. The CDR3 spans 11 residues. The CDR3 spells CARRDYNEQFF. Written as DNA, the CDR3 is TGTGCCAGAAGAGACTACAATGAGCAGTTCTTC.

The chain links TRBV5-5 to TRBJ1-2; D not resolved. Germline CDR1 and CDR2: SGHKS and YYEKEE (reference sequence). The CDR3 length is 13 residues. Between the trimmed V and J ends, which lost 2 bases and 4 bases, there was a span of 9 bases. The CDR3 DNA follows: TGTGCCAGCAGCTTCGACTCAACCTATGGCTACACCTTC. Translated, it gives CASSFDSTYGYTF.

This chain links TRBV27 with TRBJ2-1; D uncertain. There are 15 residues in the CDR3. V shed 1 base and J shed 4 bases, with 11 bases lying between them. Germline CDR1 is MNHEY and CDR2 is SMNVEV (reference sequence). CDR3 in DNA: TGTGCCAGCAGTTTATTAGGTACATATTACAATGAGCAGTTCTTC. Translated: CASSLLGTYYNEQFF.

In its sample, this clone was seen once. This chain connects TRBV19 to TRBJ1-1; D unclear. Germline CDR1 is LNHDA and CDR2 is SQIVND (reference sequence). This CDR3 is built from 14 residues. Trimming cost V 3 bases and J 3 bases, with 11 bases left between them. The CDR3 loop is CASSIWSLDTEAFF. The CDR3, as DNA: TGTGCCAGTAGTATCTGGTCGCTCGACACTGAAGCTTTCTTT.

This clone was observed once. The chain joins TRBV19 to TRBJ1-4, with 10 bases aligning to TRBD1. The CDR3 is 13 amino acids. Germline-derived CDR1 and CDR2 are LNHDA and SQIVND (reference sequence). J gave up 8 bases and V 6 bases, and 3 bases lay outside the gene matches. CDR3 protein: CASRGQGSEKLFF. CDR3 DNA sequence: TGTGCCAGTAGGGGACAGGGGAGCGAAAAACTGTTTTTT.

The V and J genes are TRBV7-2 and TRBJ1-2; no clear D gene. The CDR3 sequence is 15 residues long. CDR1 is SGHTA, CDR2 FQGNSA, per germline. Trimming removed 3 bases at V and 8 bases at J, with 19 bases between. The CDR3 DNA reads as TGTGCCAGCAGCTTCGACCAAGGGATCAGAGGCGGCTACACCTTC. It is translated as CASSFDQGIRGGYTF.